This TCR beta chain derives from a study of beta chain features in type 1 diabetes. About the research overall: Researchers looked at roughly 110 million sorted cells across all samples.

As regards this clone: The antigen remains unidentified.

The sequenced template was cDNA made from the entire isolated RNA. TCRdb keeps only in-frame clones here, not all; method: immunoSEQ multiplex PCR. The repertoire holds fewer than 550,000 clones, with over 10% as singletons. Study observations and caveats: Since sequencing was performed on cDNA, cells with high TCR expression could be over-represented.

Per germline, CDR1 KGHSH and CDR2 LQKENI. The V end lost 2 bases, the J end lost 2 bases, and 4 bases lay between the germline ends. This CDR3 is built from 14 residues. This rearrangement joins TRBV18 to TRBJ2-6; D unclear. This TCR was recovered from a young woman in good health. The sample comprised naive CD4+ T cells from blood. This CDR3 is CASSPIPGANVLTF. The CDR3 DNA reads as TGTGCCAGCTCACCAATCCCTGGGGCCAACGTCCTGACTTTC.